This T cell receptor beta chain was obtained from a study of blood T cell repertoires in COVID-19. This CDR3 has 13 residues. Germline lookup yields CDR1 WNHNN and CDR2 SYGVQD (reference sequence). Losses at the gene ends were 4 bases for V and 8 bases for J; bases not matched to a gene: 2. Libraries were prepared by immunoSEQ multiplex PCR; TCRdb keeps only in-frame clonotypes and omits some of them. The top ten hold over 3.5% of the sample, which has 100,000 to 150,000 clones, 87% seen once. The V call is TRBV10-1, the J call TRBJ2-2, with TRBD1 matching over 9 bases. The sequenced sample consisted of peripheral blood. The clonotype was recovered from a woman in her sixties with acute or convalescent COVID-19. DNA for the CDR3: TGCGCCAGCAGTGCGACAGGGGGTGGGGAGCTGTTTTTT. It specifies CASSATGGGELFF.